This T cell receptor (beta chain) was captured by sequencing in a study of blood T cell repertoires in COVID-19. This clone was detected only once. V gave up 0 bases and J gave up 4 bases; unmatched junction bases: 17. The CDR3 has 20 amino acids. Germline CDR1 MNHEY, CDR2 SMNVEV (reference sequence). Clones were read by immunoSEQ multiplex PCR, and TCRdb kept only the in-frame ones, dropping some. The sample includes under 100,000 clones, approximately 86% seen only once; the top ten take 3% to 3.5%. The sample consisted of peripheral blood. This receptor was obtained from a woman over 75 with COVID-19, enrolled during active disease. The chain combines TRBV27 with TRBJ2-2, with 7 bases aligning to TRBD2. This CDR3 is CASSLSWGFNEAGRTGELFF. As DNA, the CDR3 is TGTGCCAGCAGTTTATCATGGGGTTTCAATGAAGCGGGGCGCACCGGGGAGCTGTTTTTT.